The source of this T cell receptor (beta chain) is a study of blood T cell repertoires in COVID-19 (dated by TCRdb to 2020 to 2021). Broadly, across the study: Samples from collaborators originated in the United States, Italy and Spain and spanned both the acute and convalescent phases of COVID-19. A de-identified subject ID, COVID-19 status, age in years and sex were almost always included in the sample metadata. The prospective study material was composed of cDNA or gDNA derived from T cells, B-cell-depleted T cells, or PBMCs. Samples were obtained from the ongoing ImmuneRACE study (first 160 participants) and from 1,200 or so subjects provided by 6 global collaborators. Where available, HLA class I and class II types were taken from metadata supplied by the sample provider and were not determined by assay-based typing. Deeply sampled blood TCRbeta repertoires from subjects exposed to, actively infected with, or recovered from COVID-19 were included in the dataset. A freely available public database, intended as a resource for researchers studying the immune response to SARS-CoV-2, is where the repertoires were released. Overall results and qualifications from the work: How much clinical and demographic metadata was included differed by source and by participant, and the metadata was provided uncurated.

Ten or more counts support this clone. Its cognate antigen has yet to be identified. Within one base of it there is no much larger clone, and no base qualities were kept. The immunoSEQ Assay, a bias-controlled multiplex PCR, was used to amplify TCRbeta CDR3 regions from genomic DNA. In the source study's methods: The number of nucleated cells in each sample was estimated by amplification of reference gene primers within the assay. Sequence reads were collapsed and filtered to measure the absolute abundance of every unique TCRbeta CDR3 rearrangement. For each sample, productive Simpson clonality was calculated as the square root of Simpson's diversity index over productive rearrangements. The table was pulled from immuneACCESS by TCRdb, which kept in-frame rearrangements only. Such tables lose some clones; where checked, under half of the loss comes from unresolved V genes, and the rest has no known cause. That table furnishes V, J and clone size, whereas the DNA furnished D and trimming. This sample has around 250,000 clones in its table, and about nine tenths of those were observed once. The ten biggest clones cover roughly 3.9% of the sample.

Enrolling through a virtual design, the prospective study's participants ranged in age from roughly 18 to 89 years and lived across 20 to 25 United States geographic areas. To assign participants to cohorts, the prospective study relied on clinical history that participants themselves reported in a screening survey and a study questionnaire. In the prospective study, whole blood, serum and a nasopharyngeal or oropharyngeal swab were collected from each participant by mobile phlebotomists. Additional blood draws and questionnaires over an approximately 2-month period could optionally be provided by prospective study participants. Before DNA extraction, blood samples from the prospective study were shipped at room temperature or frozen. From the germline V gene (reference sequence), CDR1 is LNHDA and CDR2 is SQIVND. Trimmed from V: 6 bases; trimmed from J: 0 bases; junction bases lacking a gene match: 4. The CDR3 covers 15 residues, taking in both the cysteine and the phenylalanine. Only the CDR3 part of the read is kept: 45 bases, read in frame from the first base.

The receptor's source is a woman in her twenties or thirties with acute COVID-19. The chain is assembled from TRBV19 and TRBJ2-1; TRBD2 matches 8 bases in the middle. The specimen was PBMCs or T cells enriched from blood (not recorded which). The nucleotide sequence is given as TGTGCCAGTAGAACTAGCGGAAGCTCCTACAATGAGCAGTTCTTC. Its protein is CASRTSGSSYNEQFF. Full variable domain (CDR3 extended with the reference TRBV19 and TRBJ2-1 proteins): DGGITQSPKYLFRKEGQNVTLSCEQNLNHDAMYWYRQDPGQGLRLIYYSQIVNDFQKGDIAEGYSVSREKKESFPLTVTSAQKNPTAFYLCASRTSGSSYNEQFFGPGTRLTVL.